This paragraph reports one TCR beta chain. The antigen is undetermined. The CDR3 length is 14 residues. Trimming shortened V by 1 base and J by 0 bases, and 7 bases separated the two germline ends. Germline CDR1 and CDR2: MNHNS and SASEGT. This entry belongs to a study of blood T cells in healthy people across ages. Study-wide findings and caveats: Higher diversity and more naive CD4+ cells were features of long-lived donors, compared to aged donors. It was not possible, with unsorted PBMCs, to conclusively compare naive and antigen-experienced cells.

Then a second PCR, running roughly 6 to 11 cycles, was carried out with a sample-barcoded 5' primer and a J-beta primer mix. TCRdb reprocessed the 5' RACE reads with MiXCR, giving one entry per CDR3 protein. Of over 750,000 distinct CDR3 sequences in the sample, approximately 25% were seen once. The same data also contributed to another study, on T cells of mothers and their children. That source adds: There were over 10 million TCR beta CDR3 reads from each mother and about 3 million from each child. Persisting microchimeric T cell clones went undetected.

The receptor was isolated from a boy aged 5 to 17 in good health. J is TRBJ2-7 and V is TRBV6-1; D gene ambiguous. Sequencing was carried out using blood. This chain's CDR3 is CASSEGPASYEQYF. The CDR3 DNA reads TGTGCCAGCAGTGAAGGACCGGCCTCCTACGAGCAGTACTTC.